The entry below gives a single T cell receptor beta chain sequence along with its context. This sample was taken from a study of blood T cell repertoires in COVID-19. Overall study: Samples taken during acute and convalescent COVID-19 were collected in the United States, Italy and Spain. Sources were T cells, B-cell-depleted T cells, or PBMCs; the material itself was cDNA or gDNA.

The CDR3 length is 13 residues. Germline V gene lookup returns CDR1 ENHRY and CDR2 SYGVKD. Trimming cost V 8 bases and J 0 bases, with 8 bases left between them. Original processing notes: Reference gene primers were amplified, and this amplification served to estimate nucleated cell counts. Libraries were prepared by immunoSEQ multiplex PCR; TCRdb keeps only in-frame clonotypes and omits some of them. Clone size and the V and J calls come from that table; the DNA yielded D and trimming. Of about 76,000 clones in the sample, about nine tenths were seen once. Input material: peripheral blood. The chain recombines TRBV10-3 with TRBJ1-5; D gene unclear. The clonotype was recovered from a woman of 80 years or more with active or convalescent COVID-19. The CDR3 region is CAIATNSNQPQHF. The DNA for the CDR3 is TGTGCCATCGCCACTAATAGCAATCAGCCCCAGCATTTT.